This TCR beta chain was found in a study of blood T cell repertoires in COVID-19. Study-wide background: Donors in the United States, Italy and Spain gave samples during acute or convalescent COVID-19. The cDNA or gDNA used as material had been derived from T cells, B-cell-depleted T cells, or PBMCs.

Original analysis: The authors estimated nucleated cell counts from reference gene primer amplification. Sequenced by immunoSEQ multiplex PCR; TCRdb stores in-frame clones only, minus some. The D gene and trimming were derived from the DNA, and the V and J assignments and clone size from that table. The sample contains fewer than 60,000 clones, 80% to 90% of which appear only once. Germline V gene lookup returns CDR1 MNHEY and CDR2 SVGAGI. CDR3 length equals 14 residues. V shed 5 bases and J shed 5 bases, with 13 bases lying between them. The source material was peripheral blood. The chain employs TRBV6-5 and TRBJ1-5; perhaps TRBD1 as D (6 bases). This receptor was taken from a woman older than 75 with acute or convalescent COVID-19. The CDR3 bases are TGTGCCAGCAGTCCGGGGGGGGCGGATCAGCCCCAGCATTTT. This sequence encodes CASSPGGADQPQHF.